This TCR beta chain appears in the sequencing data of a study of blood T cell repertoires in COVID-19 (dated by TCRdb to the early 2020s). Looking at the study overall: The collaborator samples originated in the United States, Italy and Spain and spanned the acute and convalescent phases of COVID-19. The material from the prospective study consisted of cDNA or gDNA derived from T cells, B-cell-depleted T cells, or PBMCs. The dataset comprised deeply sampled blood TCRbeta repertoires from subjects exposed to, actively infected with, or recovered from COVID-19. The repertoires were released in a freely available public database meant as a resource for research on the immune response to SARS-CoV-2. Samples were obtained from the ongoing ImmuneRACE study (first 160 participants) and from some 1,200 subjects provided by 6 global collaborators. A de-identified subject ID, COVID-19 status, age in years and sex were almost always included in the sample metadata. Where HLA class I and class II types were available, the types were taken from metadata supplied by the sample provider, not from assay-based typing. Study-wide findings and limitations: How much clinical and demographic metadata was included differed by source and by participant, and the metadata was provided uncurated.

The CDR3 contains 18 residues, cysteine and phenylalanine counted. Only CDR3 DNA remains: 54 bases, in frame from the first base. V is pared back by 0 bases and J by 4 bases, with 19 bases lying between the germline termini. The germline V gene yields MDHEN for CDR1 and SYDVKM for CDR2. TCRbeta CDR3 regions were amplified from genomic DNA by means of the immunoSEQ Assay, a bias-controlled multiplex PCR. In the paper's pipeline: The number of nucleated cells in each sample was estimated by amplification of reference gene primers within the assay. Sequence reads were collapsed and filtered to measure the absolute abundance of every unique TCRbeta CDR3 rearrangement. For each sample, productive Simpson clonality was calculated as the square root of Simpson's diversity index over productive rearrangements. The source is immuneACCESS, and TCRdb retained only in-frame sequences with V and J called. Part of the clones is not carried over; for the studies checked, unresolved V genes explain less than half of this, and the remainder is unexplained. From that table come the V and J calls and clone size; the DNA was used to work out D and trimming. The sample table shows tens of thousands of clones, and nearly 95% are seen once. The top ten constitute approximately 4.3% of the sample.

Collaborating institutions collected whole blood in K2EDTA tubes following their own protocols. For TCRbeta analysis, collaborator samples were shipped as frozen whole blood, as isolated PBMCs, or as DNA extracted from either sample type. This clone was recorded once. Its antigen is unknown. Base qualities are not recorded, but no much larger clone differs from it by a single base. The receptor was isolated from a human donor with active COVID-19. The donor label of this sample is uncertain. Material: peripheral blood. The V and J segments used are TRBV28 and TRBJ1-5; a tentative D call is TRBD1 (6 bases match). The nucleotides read TGTGCCAGCAGTTTATGGGGCGCGGGGGGCGCAGGGAATCAGCCCCAGCATTTT. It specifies CASSLWGAGGAGNQPQHF.